The 7 T cell receptor beta chains listed next were all sequenced from one sample in a study of cytomegalovirus exposure and HLA in healthy donors. The primer mix had 60 Vbeta and 13 Jbeta primers. Profiled with immunoSEQ multiplex PCR; TCRdb holds only in-frame clones, not every one. The sample records over 150,000 clones, roughly 79% being singletons. Material: PBMCs. These receptors were taken from a woman in her forties or fifties in good health and CMV-seronegative.

The gene calls are TRBV19 and TRBJ2-7; D might be TRBD1 (5 bases). CDR3 size: 14 residues. Germline V gene data show CDR1 as LNHDA and CDR2 as SQIVND (reference sequence). Trimming took off 6 bases at V and 0 bases at J, with 12 bases between the two ends. This chain's CDR3 is CASSSTESSYEQYF. CDR3 sequence (DNA): TGTGCCAGTAGCTCGACAGAAAGCTCCTACGAGCAGTACTTC.

The chain joins TRBV6-1 to TRBJ2-7; 8 nucleotides align to TRBD1. Germline V gives CDR1 MNHNS, CDR2 SASEGT. The V and J ends lost 6 bases and 5 bases, in that order; junction bases with no gene match: 12. This CDR3 is 15 amino acids long. The CDR3 is CASRGQDSRSDEQYF. The DNA for the CDR3 is TGTGCCAGCAGGGGACAGGACTCGAGGTCCGACGAGCAGTACTTC.

The chain uses TRBV6-1 and TRBJ1-1; D unclear. The CDR3 runs to 14 residues. Germline V lookup: CDR1 MNHNS, CDR2 SASEGT. Trimming took off 2 bases at V and 1 base at J, with 8 bases between the two ends. The CDR3 here is CASSERSGNTEAFF. The CDR3 nucleotides read TGTGCCAGCAGTGAACGGTCAGGGAACACTGAAGCTTTCTTT.

Only one count was recorded for this clone. The chain employs TRBV27 and TRBJ1-1, with D possibly matching TRBD1 (5 bases). V lost 0 bases, J lost 5 bases, and 7 bases lay in between. This CDR3 region has 13 residues. The germline V gene has CDR1 MNHEY and CDR2 SMNVEV (reference sequence). CDR3: CASSLSEGTEAFF. CDR3 bases: TGTGCCAGCAGTTTATCGGAGGGGACTGAAGCTTTCTTT.

This chain joins TRBV7-2 and TRBJ2-1, with TRBD1 matching 7 bases. CDR3 length: 15 residues. V was pared by 1 base and J by 1 base, with 1 base of the junction left unmatched. The germline V gene encodes CDR1 SGHTA and CDR2 FQGNSA. The chain's CDR3 is CASSLGGQSYNEQFF. The CDR3 region has the DNA TGTGCCAGCAGCTTAGGGGGACAGTCCTACAATGAGCAGTTCTTC.

V usage is TRBV30 and J usage is TRBJ2-5, with D possibly TRBD1 on 5 matching bases. Per the germline V gene, CDR1 is GTSNPN and CDR2 is SVGIG (reference sequence). Trimming took 5 bases from V and 2 from J, leaving 6 bases between them. This CDR3 is built from 11 residues. The CDR3 nucleotides read TGTGCCTGGCAGGGTCAAGAGACCCAGTACTTC. As protein: CAWQGQETQYF.

Here the CDR3 DNA reads TGTGCCAGCAGCGCAGGGACAGAGAGAGCTGGAAACACCATATATTTT. Encoded protein: CASSAGTERAGNTIYF. The chain couples TRBV5-4 to TRBJ1-3; TRBD1 matches 7 bases. The CDR3 consists of 16 residues. Germline CDR1 SGHNT, CDR2 YYREEE (reference sequence). Unmatched junction bases numbered 9, after V lost 4 bases and J lost 2 bases.